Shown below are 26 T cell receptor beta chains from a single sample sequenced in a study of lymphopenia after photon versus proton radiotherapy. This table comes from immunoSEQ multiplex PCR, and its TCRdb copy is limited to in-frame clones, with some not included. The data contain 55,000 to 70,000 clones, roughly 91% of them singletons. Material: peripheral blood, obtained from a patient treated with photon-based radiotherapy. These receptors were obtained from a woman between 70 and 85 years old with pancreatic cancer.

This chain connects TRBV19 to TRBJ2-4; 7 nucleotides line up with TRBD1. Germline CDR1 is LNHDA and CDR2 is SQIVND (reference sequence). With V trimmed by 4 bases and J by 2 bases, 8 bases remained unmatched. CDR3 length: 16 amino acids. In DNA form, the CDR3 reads TGTGCCAGTAGTAATCACAGGGGTGGCCCCAAAAACATTCAGTACTTC. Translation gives CASSNHRGGPKNIQYF.

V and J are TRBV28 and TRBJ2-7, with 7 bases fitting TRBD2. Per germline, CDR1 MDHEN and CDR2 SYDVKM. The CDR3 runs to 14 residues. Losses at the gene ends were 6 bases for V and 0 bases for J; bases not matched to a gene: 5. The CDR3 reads CASRTGTISYEQYF. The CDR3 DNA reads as TGTGCCAGCAGGACCGGGACTATCTCCTACGAGCAGTACTTC.

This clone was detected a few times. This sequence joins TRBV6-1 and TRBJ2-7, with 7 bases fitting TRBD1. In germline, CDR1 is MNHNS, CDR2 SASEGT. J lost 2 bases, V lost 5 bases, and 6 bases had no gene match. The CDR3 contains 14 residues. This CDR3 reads CASSRDRNTYEQYF. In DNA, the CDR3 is TGTGCCAGCAGTCGGGACAGAAACACCTACGAGCAGTACTTC.

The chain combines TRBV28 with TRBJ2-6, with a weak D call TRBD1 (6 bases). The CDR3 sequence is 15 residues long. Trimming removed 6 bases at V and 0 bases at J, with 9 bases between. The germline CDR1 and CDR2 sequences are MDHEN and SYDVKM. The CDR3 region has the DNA TGTGCCAGCAGGATCAGGGGCTCTGGGGCCAACGTCCTGACTTTC. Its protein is CASRIRGSGANVLTF.

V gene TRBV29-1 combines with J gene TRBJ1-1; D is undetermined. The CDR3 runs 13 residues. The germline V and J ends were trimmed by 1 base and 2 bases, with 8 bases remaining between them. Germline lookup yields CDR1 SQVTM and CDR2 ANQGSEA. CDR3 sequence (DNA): TGCAGCGTTGAAGTGCCCGGAAACACTGAAGCTTTCTTT. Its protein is CSVEVPGNTEAFF.

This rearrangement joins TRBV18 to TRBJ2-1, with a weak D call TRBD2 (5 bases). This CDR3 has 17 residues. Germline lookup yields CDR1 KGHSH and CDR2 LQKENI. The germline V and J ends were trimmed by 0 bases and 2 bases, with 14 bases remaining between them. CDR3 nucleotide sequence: TGTGCCAGCTCACCACCCGGACTCACCGCCCCCTACAATGAGCAGTTCTTC. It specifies CASSPPGLTAPYNEQFF.

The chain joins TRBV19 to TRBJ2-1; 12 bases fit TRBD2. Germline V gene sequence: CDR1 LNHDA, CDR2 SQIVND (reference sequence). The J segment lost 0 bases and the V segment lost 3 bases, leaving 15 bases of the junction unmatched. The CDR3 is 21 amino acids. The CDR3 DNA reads TGTGCCAGTAGTATTCGGCCTACTCTAGCGGGAGGGAGAAGCTCCTACAATGAGCAGTTCTTC. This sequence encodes CASSIRPTLAGGRSSYNEQFF. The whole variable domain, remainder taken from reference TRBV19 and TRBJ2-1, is DGGITQSPKYLFRKEGQNVTLSCEQNLNHDAMYWYRQDPGQGLRLIYYSQIVNDFQKGDIAEGYSVSREKKESFPLTVTSAQKNPTAFYLCASSIRPTLAGGRSSYNEQFFGPGTRLTVL.

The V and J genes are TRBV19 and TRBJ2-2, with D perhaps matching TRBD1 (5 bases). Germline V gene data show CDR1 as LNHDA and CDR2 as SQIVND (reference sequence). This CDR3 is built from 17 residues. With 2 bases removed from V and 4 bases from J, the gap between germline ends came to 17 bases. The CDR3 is CASSIQGIPPFTGELFF. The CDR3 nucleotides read TGTGCCAGTAGTATACAGGGTATCCCTCCTTTCACCGGGGAGCTGTTTTTT. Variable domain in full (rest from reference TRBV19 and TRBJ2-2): DGGITQSPKYLFRKEGQNVTLSCEQNLNHDAMYWYRQDPGQGLRLIYYSQIVNDFQKGDIAEGYSVSREKKESFPLTVTSAQKNPTAFYLCASSIQGIPPFTGELFFGEGSRLTVL.

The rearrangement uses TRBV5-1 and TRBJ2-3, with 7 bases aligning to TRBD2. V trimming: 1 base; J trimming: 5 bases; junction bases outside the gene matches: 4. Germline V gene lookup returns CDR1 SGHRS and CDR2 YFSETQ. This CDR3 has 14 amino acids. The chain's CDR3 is CASSLRGRGDTQYF. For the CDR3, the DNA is TGCGCCAGCAGCTTGCGGGGGAGGGGAGATACGCAGTATTTT.

CDR3 in amino acids: CAWSVNTGELFF. In DNA, the CDR3 is TGTGCCTGGAGTGTAAACACCGGGGAGCTGTTTTTT. This rearrangement joins TRBV30 to TRBJ2-2; D not resolved. V gave up 0 bases and J gave up 2 bases, with 1 base separating them. The germline CDR1 and CDR2 sequences are GTSNPN and SVGIG (reference sequence). CDR3 size: 12 residues.

The CDR3 protein is CASRVFQGGKDEQFF. CDR3 sequence (DNA): TGTGCCAGCAGGGTCTTTCAGGGGGGTAAGGATGAGCAGTTCTTC. The chain has TRBV6-1 and TRBJ2-1, with D maybe TRBD1 (7 bases). The V end lost 6 bases, the J end lost 8 bases, and 20 bases lay between the germline ends. Germline V gene data show CDR1 as MNHNS and CDR2 as SASEGT. This CDR3 is 15 amino acids long.

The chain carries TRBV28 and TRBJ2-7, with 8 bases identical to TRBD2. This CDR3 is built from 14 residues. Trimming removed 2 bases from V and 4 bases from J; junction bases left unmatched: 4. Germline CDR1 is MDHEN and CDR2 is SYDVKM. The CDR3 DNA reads TGTGCCAGCAGTTTAAGCGGGAGAGGTTACGAGCAGTACTTC. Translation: CASSLSGRGYEQYF.

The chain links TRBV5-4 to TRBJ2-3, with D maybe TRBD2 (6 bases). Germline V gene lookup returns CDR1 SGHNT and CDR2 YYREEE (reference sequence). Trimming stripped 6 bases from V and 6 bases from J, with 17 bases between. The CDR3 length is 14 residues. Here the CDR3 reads CASTSMEAGDTQYF. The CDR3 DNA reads TGTGCCAGCACCTCCATGGAAGCGGGCGATACGCAGTATTTT.

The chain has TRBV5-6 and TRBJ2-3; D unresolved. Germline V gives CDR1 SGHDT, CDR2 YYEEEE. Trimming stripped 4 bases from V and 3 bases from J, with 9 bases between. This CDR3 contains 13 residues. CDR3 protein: CASSLAETDTQYF. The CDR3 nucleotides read TGTGCCAGCAGCCTGGCGGAAACAGATACGCAGTATTTT.

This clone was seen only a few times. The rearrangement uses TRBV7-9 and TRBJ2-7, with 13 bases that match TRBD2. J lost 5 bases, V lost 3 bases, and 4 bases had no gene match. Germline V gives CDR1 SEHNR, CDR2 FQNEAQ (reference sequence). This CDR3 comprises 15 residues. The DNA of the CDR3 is TGTGCCAGCAGCTTGTGGACTAGCGGGGGTAACGAGCAGTACTTC. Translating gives CASSLWTSGGNEQYF. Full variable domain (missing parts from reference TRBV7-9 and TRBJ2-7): DTGVSQNPRHKITKRGQNVTFRCDPISEHNRLYWYRQTLGQGPEFLTYFQNEAQLEKSRLLSDRFSAERPKGSFSTLEIQRTEQGDSAMYLCASSLWTSGGNEQYFGPGTRLTVT.

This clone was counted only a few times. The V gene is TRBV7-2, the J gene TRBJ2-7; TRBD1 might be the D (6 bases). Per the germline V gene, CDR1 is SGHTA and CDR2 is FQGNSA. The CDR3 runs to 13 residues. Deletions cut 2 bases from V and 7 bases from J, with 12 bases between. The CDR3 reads CASSLNRDKEQYF. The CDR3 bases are TGTGCCAGCAGCTTAAACAGGGATAAAGAGCAGTACTTC.

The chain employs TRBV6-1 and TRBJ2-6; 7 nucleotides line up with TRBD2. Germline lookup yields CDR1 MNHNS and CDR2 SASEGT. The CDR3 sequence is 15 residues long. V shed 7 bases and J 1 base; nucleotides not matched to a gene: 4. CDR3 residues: CASMGGKSGANVLTF. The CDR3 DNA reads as TGTGCCAGCATGGGAGGGAAGTCTGGGGCCAACGTCCTGACTTTC.

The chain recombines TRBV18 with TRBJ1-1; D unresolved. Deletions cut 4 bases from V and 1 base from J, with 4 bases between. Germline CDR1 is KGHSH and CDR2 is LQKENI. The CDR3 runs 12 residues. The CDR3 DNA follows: TGTGCCAGCTCACAGGGGAACACTGAAGCTTTCTTT. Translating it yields CASSQGNTEAFF. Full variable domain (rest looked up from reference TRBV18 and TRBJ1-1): NAGVMQNPRHLVRRRGQEARLRCSPMKGHSHVYWYRQLPEEGLKFMVYLQKENIIDESGMPKERFSAEFPKEGPSILRIQQVVRGDSAAYFCASSQGNTEAFFGQGTRLTVV.

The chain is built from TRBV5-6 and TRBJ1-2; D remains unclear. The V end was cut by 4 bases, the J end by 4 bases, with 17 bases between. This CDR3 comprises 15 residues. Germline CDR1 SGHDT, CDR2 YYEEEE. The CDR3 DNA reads TGTGCCAGCAGCAAACCCGGGGAGGAAGGCTATGGCTACACCTTC. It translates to CASSKPGEEGYGYTF.

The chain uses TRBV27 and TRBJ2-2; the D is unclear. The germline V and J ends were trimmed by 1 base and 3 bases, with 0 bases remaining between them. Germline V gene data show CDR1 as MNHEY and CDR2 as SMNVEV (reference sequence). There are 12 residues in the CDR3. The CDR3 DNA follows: TGTGCCAGCAGTTTATACACCGGGGAGCTGTTTTTT. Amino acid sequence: CASSLYTGELFF.

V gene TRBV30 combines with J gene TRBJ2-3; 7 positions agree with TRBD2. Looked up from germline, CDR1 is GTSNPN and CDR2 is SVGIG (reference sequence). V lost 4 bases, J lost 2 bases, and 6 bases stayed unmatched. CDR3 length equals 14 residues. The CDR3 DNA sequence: TGTGCCTGGAAGACTAGCCTCCTCACAGATACGCAGTATTTT. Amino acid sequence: CAWKTSLLTDTQYF.

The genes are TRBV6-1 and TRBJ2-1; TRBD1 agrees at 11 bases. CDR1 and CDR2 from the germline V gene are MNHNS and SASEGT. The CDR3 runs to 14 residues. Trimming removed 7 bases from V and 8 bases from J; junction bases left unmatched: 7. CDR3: CASKPGQGGYEQFF. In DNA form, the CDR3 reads TGTGCCAGCAAACCGGGACAGGGGGGATATGAGCAGTTCTTC.

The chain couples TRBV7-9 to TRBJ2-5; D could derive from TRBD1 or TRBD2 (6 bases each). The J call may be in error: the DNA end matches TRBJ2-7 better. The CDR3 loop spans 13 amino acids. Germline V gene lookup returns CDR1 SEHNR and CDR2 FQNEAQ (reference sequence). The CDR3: CASSPGASYEQYF. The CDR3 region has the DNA TGTGCCAGCAGCCCGGGGGCATCGTACGAGCAGTACTTC.

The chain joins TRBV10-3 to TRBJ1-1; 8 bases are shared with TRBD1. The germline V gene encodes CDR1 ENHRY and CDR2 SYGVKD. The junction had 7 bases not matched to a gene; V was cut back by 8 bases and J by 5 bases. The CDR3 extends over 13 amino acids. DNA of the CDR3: TGTGCCATCCAGGACAGGGTGGAAACTGAAGCTTTCTTT. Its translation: CAIQDRVETEAFF.

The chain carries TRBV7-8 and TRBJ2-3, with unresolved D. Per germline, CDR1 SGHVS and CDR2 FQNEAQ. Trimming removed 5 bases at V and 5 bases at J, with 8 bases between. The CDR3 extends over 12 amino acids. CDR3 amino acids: CASSPTRDTQYF. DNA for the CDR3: TGTGCCAGCAGCCCCACAAGAGATACGCAGTATTTT.

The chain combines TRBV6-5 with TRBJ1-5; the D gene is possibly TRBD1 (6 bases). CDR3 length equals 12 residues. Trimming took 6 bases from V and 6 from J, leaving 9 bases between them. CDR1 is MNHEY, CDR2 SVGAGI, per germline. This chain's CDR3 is CASRQGSQPQHF. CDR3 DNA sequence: TGTGCCAGCAGACAGGGATCTCAGCCCCAGCATTTT.